The 28 T cell receptor beta chains in this list originate from one sample, sequenced in a study of early T cells in non-severe SARS-CoV-2 infection. Using its own MiXCR run on the 5' RACE reads, TCRdb lists one record per CDR3 protein. The sample includes about 130,000 distinct CDR3 sequences, 15% of them seen just once. Sample: whole blood. Source of these receptors: an adult who was a healthcare worker with PCR-confirmed SARS-CoV-2 infection or an uninfected control (not recorded which).

This clonotype has more than one count but fewer than ten. The chain is built from TRBV3-1 and TRBJ2-6; 11 bases are shared with TRBD2. CDR3 length: 20 amino acids. The trim removed 5 bases at V and 0 bases at J, leaving 12 bases unmatched. Germline CDR1 and CDR2: LGHDT and YNNKEL (reference sequence). CDR3 DNA sequence: TGTGCCAGCAGCTCTTTTAGACTAGCGGGGTTCCACTCTGGGGCCAACGTCCTGACTTTC. This encodes CASSSFRLAGFHSGANVLTF.

The chain combines TRBV12-3 or TRBV12-4 with TRBJ1-5; D ambiguous. V was shortened by 0 bases and J by 13 bases, with 13 bases between the two germline ends. The CDR3 is 13 residues long. DNA of the CDR3: TGTGCCAGCAGTTTAGCGCTCGACACCCTTCAGCATTTT. Translating gives CASSLALDTLQHF.

The table lists this clonotype with a few counts. The rearrangement links TRBV7-3 to TRBJ2-1; 8 bases align to TRBD2. The ends lost 5 bases at V and 9 bases at J; junction bases unmatched: 6. Germline V gene sequence: CDR1 SGHTA, CDR2 FQGTGA. The CDR3 extends over 13 amino acids. CDR3 coding DNA: TGTGCCAGCAGCCCGGGGGGGCCCGGTGAGCAGTTCTTC. This gives the protein CASSPGGPGEQFF. Full variable domain (remainder filled in from reference TRBV7-3 and TRBJ2-1): GAGVSQTPSNKVTEKGKYVELRCDPISGHTALYWYRQSLGQGPEFLIYFQGTGAADDSGLPNDRFFAVRPEGSVSTLKIQRTERGDSAVYLCASSPGGPGEQFFGPGTRLTVL.

This clonotype was seen only a few times. The V call is TRBV5-4, the J call TRBJ2-1; D may be TRBD1 or TRBD2 (5 bases each). Germline CDR1 and CDR2: SGHNT and YYREEE (reference sequence). The V end was cut by 7 bases, the J end by 7 bases, with 24 bases between. The CDR3 contains 16 residues. Here the CDR3 reads CASSTPLVGALNEQFF. The CDR3 DNA reads as TGTGCCAGCTCAACCCCTCTAGTCGGGGCTTTGAATGAGCAGTTCTTC.

Comments on this clonotype: It may be a read error: a sequence one base away is much more abundant. The J gene is TRBJ2-5, the V gene TRBV9, with D unresolved. Germline CDR1 SGDLS, CDR2 YYNGEE. CDR3 length: 12 amino acids. CDR3 residues: CAIVAAQKTQYF. The CDR3 DNA sequence: TGTGCCATCGTCGCCGCCCAAAAGACCCAGTACTTC. The variable domain in full, completed from reference TRBV9 and TRBJ2-5, reads DSGVTQTPKHLITATGQRVTLRCSPRSGDLSVYWYQQSLDQGLQFLIQYYNGEERAKGNILERFSAQQFPDLHSELNLSSLELGDSALYFCAIVAAQKTQYFGPGTRLLVL.

This clonotype occurred a few times. The chain is built from TRBV12-3 or TRBV12-4 and TRBJ1-1, with TRBD1 identical over 7 bases. This CDR3 region has 13 residues. V shed 6 bases and J 8 bases; nucleotides not matched to a gene: 9. Written as DNA, the CDR3 is TGTGCCAGCAGCCAGGGGGATCGAGGGGAAGCTTTCTTT. This gives the protein CASSQGDRGEAFF.

This clonotype was counted only a few times. At one boundary the junction diverges from the germline segment, which might be a read error. This chain connects TRBV30 to TRBJ2-6, with a tentative D call TRBD2 (5 bases). The CDR3 extends over 13 amino acids. Germline V gene sequence: CDR1 GTSNPN, CDR2 SVGIG (reference sequence). CDR3 region: CAGSASGANVLTF. The CDR3 DNA reads as TGTGCCGGGAGCGCCTCTGGGGCCAACGTCCTGACTTTC.

The chain employs TRBV6-6 and TRBJ1-6; no definite D call. The CDR3 length is 17 residues. Between the trimmed V and J ends, which lost 0 bases and 0 bases, there was a span of 9 bases. Germline values: CDR1 MNHNY, CDR2 SVGAGI (reference sequence). CDR3 sequence reads: CASSYSQRSSYNSPLHF. The CDR3, as DNA: TGTGCCAGCAGTTACTCCCAGAGGAGCTCCTATAATTCACCCCTCCACTTT.

This sequence joins TRBV3-1 and TRBJ1-2; D is perhaps TRBD1 (5 bases). This CDR3 has 14 residues. V shed 7 bases and J shed 8 bases, with 20 bases lying between them. CDR1 is LGHDT and CDR2 is YNNKEL in the germline V gene (reference sequence). CDR3 coding DNA: TGTGCCAGCAATCCGGGGGGGGAAACGGTCGGCTACACCTTC. This encodes CASNPGGETVGYTF. Variable domain in full (rest from reference TRBV3-1 and TRBJ1-2): DTAVSQTPKYLVTQMGNDKSIKCEQNLGHDTMYWYKQDSKKFLKIMFSYNNKELIINETVPNRFSPKSPDKAHLNLHINSLELGDSAVYFCASNPGGETVGYTFGSGTRLTVV.

This chain joins TRBV20-1 and TRBJ2-3, with D uncertain. This CDR3 is built from 13 residues. V was pared by 0 bases and J by 5 bases, with 9 bases between. Germline CDR1 DFQATT, CDR2 SNEGSKA (reference sequence). The CDR3: CSARENVGDTQYF. In DNA, the CDR3 is TGCAGTGCTAGAGAAAACGTGGGAGATACGCAGTATTTT.

V gene TRBV5-5 combines with J gene TRBJ1-2; 10 bases match TRBD1. Germline V gene lookup returns CDR1 SGHKS and CDR2 YYEKEE (reference sequence). V dropped 3 bases and J dropped 1; count of bases not matched to a gene: 6. The CDR3 length is 16 residues. CDR3 coding DNA: TGTGCCAGCAGCTCCGGCCGGGACAGGGGTAACTATGGCTACACCTTC. Protein product: CASSSGRDRGNYGYTF.

This clonotype has a count of ten or more. This chain's CDR3 is CASSYSPRGANTEAFF. The CDR3, as DNA: TGTGCCAGCAGTTACTCCCCCCGTGGGGCGAACACTGAAGCTTTCTTT. The V and J genes are TRBV6-6 and TRBJ1-1, with D possibly TRBD1 on 5 matching bases. This CDR3 has 16 residues. From germline, CDR1 is MNHNY and CDR2 SVGAGI (reference sequence). The ends were cut back, 0 bases at V and 1 base at J, with 12 bases in the middle.

This clonotype has a count of ten or more. The genes are TRBV12-3 or TRBV12-4 and TRBJ1-1; D is undetermined. V lost 2 bases and J lost 1, with 11 bases in between. The CDR3 has 15 amino acids. The CDR3 protein is CASSLRGEANTEAFF. CDR3 nucleotide sequence: TGTGCCAGCAGTTTACGAGGCGAGGCGAACACTGAAGCTTTCTTT.

V usage is TRBV12-3 or TRBV12-4 and J usage is TRBJ2-3; tentative D call: TRBD2 (6 bases). The length of the CDR3 is 16 residues. V lost 2 bases to trimming and J lost 1 base, with 13 bases between them. The DNA of the CDR3 is TGTGCCAGCAGTTTAAGGGACGGGGGTCGCACAGATACGCAGTATTTT. Translating it yields CASSLRDGGRTDTQYF.

The chain links TRBV12-3 or TRBV12-4 to TRBJ1-1; 8 bases are a match to TRBD1. The trim removed 7 bases at V and 6 bases at J, leaving 7 bases unmatched. The CDR3 is made up of 13 amino acids. In DNA, the CDR3 is TGTGCCAGCACTTCCCCAGGGGGCGCTGAAGCTTTCTTT. It encodes CASTSPGGAEAFF.

This chain links TRBV2 with TRBJ2-7; possibly TRBD1 for D (8 bases). Trimming stripped 3 bases from V and 6 bases from J, with 15 bases between. The CDR3 totals 14 residues. Germline loops: CDR1 SNHLY, CDR2 FYNNEI. This chain's CDR3 is CASSEHRGGAEQYF. As DNA, the CDR3 is TGTGCCAGCAGTGAGCACAGGGGGGGGGCCGAGCAGTACTTC.

This clonotype occurred a few times. This chain uses TRBV6-5 with TRBJ2-1; possible D gene TRBD1, 6 bases. The CDR3 is 10 residues long. Trimming took off 11 bases at V and 9 bases at J, with 11 bases between the two ends. The germline V gene encodes CDR1 MNHEY and CDR2 SVGAGI. The CDR3 region has the DNA TGTGCCGGGGGCCGGACTGAGCAGTTCTTC. Translation: CAGGRTEQFF.

This chain joins TRBV14 and TRBJ2-1; 10 positions match TRBD2. V was pared by 3 bases and J by 2 bases, with 4 bases of the junction left unmatched. The length of the CDR3 is 16 residues. Germline V gene sequence: CDR1 SGHDN, CDR2 FVKESK. In DNA form, the CDR3 reads TGTGCCAGCAGCCATCTAGCGGGGGCGCCCTACAATGAGCAGTTCTTC. Protein sequence: CASSHLAGAPYNEQFF.

This chain joins TRBV29-1 and TRBJ2-5; TRBD2 matches at 13 bases. The V and J ends lost 3 bases and 5 bases, in that order; junction bases with no gene match: 3. Germline CDR1 reads SQVTM; CDR2 reads ANQGSEA. The CDR3 spans 14 residues. CDR3 in amino acids: CSVDTSGGAETQYF. CDR3 nucleotide sequence: TGCAGCGTTGATACTAGCGGGGGGGCCGAGACCCAGTACTTC. Full variable domain (rest looked up from reference TRBV29-1 and TRBJ2-5): SAVISQKPSRDICQRGTSLTIQCQVDSQVTMMFWYRQQPGQSLTLIATANQGSEATYESGFVIDKFPISRPNLTFSTLTVSNMSPEDSSIYLCSVDTSGGAETQYFGPGTRLLVL.

The J gene is TRBJ2-1, the V gene TRBV3-1, with D possibly matching TRBD1 (5 bases). This CDR3 has 13 amino acids. Deletions cut 4 bases from V and 8 bases from J, with 12 bases between. Germline V gives CDR1 LGHDT, CDR2 YNNKEL (reference sequence). Here the CDR3 reads CASSLPPGHEQFF. The DNA of the CDR3 is TGTGCCAGCAGCCTCCCCCCAGGGCATGAGCAGTTCTTC.

The chain is built from TRBV3-1 and TRBJ2-1; possibly TRBD2 for D (5 bases). CDR3 length: 18 amino acids. Deletions cut 3 bases from V and 7 bases from J, with 25 bases between. Per germline, CDR1 LGHDT and CDR2 YNNKEL (reference sequence). CDR3 sequence: CASSHTPGTGSRSNEQFF. The DNA of the CDR3 is TGTGCCAGCAGCCACACCCCGGGAACGGGCTCGAGGAGTAATGAGCAGTTCTTC.

This clonotype has at least ten counts. V usage is TRBV2 and J usage is TRBJ1-1, with D uncertain. The germline V gene has CDR1 SNHLY and CDR2 FYNNEI. The CDR3 has 10 amino acids. Deletions cut 5 bases from V and 2 bases from J, with 0 bases between. As DNA, the CDR3 is TGTGCCAGCAGTAACACTGAAGCTTTCTTT. This encodes CASSNTEAFF.

J is TRBJ2-1 and V is TRBV9, with TRBD2 as a possible D gene (6 bases). The germline V gene has CDR1 SGDLS and CDR2 YYNGEE. CDR3 length: 15 residues. V lost 4 bases, J lost 5 bases, and 16 bases lay in between. CDR3 protein: CASSLGLLDHNEQFF. DNA of the CDR3: TGTGCCAGCAGCTTGGGACTTCTAGACCACAATGAGCAGTTCTTC.

Ten or more counts support this clonotype. The chain has TRBV3-1 and TRBJ1-6, with D perhaps matching TRBD1 (6 bases). The V gene lost 3 bases and the J gene lost 7 bases, with 16 bases spanning the gap. Germline CDR1 and CDR2: LGHDT and YNNKEL (reference sequence). The CDR3 has 16 residues. The CDR3 DNA follows: TGTGCCAGCAGCCAGCGATTACAGGGACCCAATTCACCCCTCCACTTT. Its protein is CASSQRLQGPNSPLHF. The full variable domain, completed using reference TRBV3-1 and TRBJ1-6, is DTAVSQTPKYLVTQMGNDKSIKCEQNLGHDTMYWYKQDSKKFLKIMFSYNNKELIINETVPNRFSPKSPDKAHLNLHINSLELGDSAVYFCASSQRLQGPNSPLHFGNGTRLTVT.

This sequence joins TRBV6-2 or TRBV6-3 and TRBJ1-2; D ambiguous. Germline assignment: CDR1 MNHEY and CDR2 SVGEGT. The CDR3 length is 12 residues. Trimming took 5 bases from V and 7 from J, leaving 11 bases between them. The CDR3 sequence is CASSPPESGYTF. CDR3 DNA: TGTGCCAGCAGTCCCCCAGAAAGTGGCTACACCTTC.

This clonotype was counted many times. The chain recombines TRBV3-1 with TRBJ2-2, with 10 bases aligning to TRBD2. With 3 bases clipped from V and 6 bases from J, the junction kept 1 base outside the gene matches. This CDR3 region has 14 residues. CDR1 and CDR2 from the germline V gene are LGHDT and YNNKEL (reference sequence). This CDR3 is CASSHLAGAGELFF. CDR3 in DNA: TGTGCCAGCAGCCATCTAGCGGGGGCCGGGGAGCTGTTTTTT.

The rearrangement joins TRBV5-1 to TRBJ1-6, with D uncertain. The CDR3 totals 14 residues. The V gene lost 5 bases and the J gene lost 8 bases, with 14 bases spanning the gap. Germline CDR1 reads SGHRS; CDR2 reads YFSETQ. The CDR3 loop is CASSPGDLDSPLHF. The CDR3 nucleotides are TGCGCCAGCAGTCCTGGGGATCTTGATTCACCCCTCCACTTT. Looking up the rest from reference TRBV5-1 and TRBJ1-6 gives the full variable domain: KAGVTQTPRYLIKTRGQQVTLSCSPISGHRSVSWYQQTPGQGLQFLFEYFSETQRNKGNFPGRFSGRQFSNSRSEMNVSTLELGDSALYLCASSPGDLDSPLHFGNGTRLTVT.

This chain joins TRBV11-2 and TRBJ1-2; tentatively, D is TRBD1 (6 bases). Germline V CDR1 and CDR2: SGHAT, FQNNGV. V was shortened by 0 bases and J by 4 bases, with 12 bases between the two germline ends. CDR3 size: 15 residues. This CDR3 is CASSLDPGQFYGYTF. The CDR3 DNA is TGTGCCAGCAGCTTAGACCCCGGACAGTTCTATGGCTACACCTTC.